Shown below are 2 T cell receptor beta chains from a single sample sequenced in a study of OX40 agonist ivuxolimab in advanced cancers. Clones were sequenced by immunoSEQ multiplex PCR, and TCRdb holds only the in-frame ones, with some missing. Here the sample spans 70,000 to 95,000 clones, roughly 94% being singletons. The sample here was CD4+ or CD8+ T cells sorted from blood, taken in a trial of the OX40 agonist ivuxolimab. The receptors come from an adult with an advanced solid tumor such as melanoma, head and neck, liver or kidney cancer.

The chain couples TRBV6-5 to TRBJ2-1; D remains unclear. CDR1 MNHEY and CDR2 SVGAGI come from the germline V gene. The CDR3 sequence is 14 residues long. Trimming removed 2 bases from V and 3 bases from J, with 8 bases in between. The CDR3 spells CASSYGRLYNEQFF. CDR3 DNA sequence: TGTGCCAGCAGTTACGGGCGACTCTACAATGAGCAGTTCTTC.

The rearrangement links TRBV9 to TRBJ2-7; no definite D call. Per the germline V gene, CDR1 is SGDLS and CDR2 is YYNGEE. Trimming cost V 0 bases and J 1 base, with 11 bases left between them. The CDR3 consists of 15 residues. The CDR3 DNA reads TGTGCCAGCAGCGTAGCTGGCTCGGGTTCCTACGAGCAGTACTTC. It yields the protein CASSVAGSGSYEQYF.